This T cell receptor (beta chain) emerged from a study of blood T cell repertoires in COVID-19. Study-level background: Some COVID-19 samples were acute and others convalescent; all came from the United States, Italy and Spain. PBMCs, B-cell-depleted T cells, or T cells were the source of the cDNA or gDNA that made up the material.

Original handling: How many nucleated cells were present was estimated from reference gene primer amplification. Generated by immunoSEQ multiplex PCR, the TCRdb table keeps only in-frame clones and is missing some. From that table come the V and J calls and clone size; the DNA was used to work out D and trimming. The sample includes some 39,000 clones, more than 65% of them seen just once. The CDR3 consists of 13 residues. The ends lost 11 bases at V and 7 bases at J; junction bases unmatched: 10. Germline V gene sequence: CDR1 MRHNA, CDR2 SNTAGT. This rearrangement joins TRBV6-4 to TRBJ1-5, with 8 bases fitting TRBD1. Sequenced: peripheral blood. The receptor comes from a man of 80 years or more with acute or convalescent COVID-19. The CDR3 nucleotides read TGTGCCCTAGTGGGACAGGAAGAGCAGCCCCAGCATTTT. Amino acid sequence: CALVGQEEQPQHF.